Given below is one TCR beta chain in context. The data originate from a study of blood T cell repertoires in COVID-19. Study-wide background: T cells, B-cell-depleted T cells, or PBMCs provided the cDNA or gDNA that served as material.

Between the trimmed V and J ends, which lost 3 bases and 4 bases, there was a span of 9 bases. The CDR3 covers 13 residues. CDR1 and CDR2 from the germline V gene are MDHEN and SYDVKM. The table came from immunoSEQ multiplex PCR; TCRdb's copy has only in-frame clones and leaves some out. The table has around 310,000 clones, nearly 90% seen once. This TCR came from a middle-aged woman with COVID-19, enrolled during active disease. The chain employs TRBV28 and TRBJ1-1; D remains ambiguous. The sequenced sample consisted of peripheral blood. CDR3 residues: CASSFIRRTEAFF. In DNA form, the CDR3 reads TGTGCCAGCAGTTTTATCAGGCGCACTGAAGCTTTCTTT.